This T cell receptor beta chain emerged from a study of OX40 agonist ivuxolimab in advanced cancers. Looking at the study overall: Allowance was made for prior anti-PD-1, anti-PD-L1 or anti-CTLA-4 therapy, and around 41% had some. Overall study findings and caveats: Dosing at 0.1 to 3.0 mg/kg was accompanied by clonal expansion of CD4+ and CD8+ blood T cells by week 6. Determination of antigen specificity was not performed for the expanded peripheral T cells. Partial responders at 0.1-3.0 mg/kg had among the lowest clonal expansion.

With regard to this clone: Antigen: not known.

Per germline, CDR1 MDHEN and CDR2 SYDVKM. There are 13 residues in the CDR3. Unmatched junction bases numbered 3, after V lost 7 bases and J lost 2 bases. Measured with immunoSEQ multiplex PCR; TCRdb has only the in-frame clones, and not every one. The table lists about 95,000 clones, around nine tenths of them singletons. V is TRBV28 and J is TRBJ2-7; TRBD1 matches 9 bases. The sequence was collected from an adult with an advanced solid tumor such as melanoma, head and neck, liver or kidney cancer. The sequenced sample was CD4+ or CD8+ T cells sorted from blood, obtained in a trial of the OX40 agonist ivuxolimab. CDR3: CASNDRGAYEQYF. DNA for the CDR3: TGTGCCAGCAATGACAGGGGGGCCTACGAGCAGTACTTC.